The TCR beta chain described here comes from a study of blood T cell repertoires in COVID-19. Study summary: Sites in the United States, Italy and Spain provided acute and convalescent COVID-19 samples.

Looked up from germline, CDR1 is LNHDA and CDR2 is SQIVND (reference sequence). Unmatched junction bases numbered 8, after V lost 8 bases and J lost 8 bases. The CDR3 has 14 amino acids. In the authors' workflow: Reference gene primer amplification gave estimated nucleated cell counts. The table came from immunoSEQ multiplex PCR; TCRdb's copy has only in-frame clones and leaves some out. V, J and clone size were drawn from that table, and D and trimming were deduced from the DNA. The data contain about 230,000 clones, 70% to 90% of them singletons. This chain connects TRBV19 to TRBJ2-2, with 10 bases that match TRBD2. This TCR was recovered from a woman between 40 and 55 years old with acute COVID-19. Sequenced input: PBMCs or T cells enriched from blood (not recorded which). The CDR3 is CASGEREGRGELFF. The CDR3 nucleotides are TGTGCCAGTGGGGAGCGGGAGGGCCGAGGGGAGCTGTTTTTT.